A selection of T cell receptor beta chains follows, all from one sample in a study of cytomegalovirus exposure and HLA in healthy donors. Assay: immunoSEQ multiplex PCR; the TCRdb copy retains only in-frame clones and omits some. The repertoire holds over 130,000 clones, with more than 85% as singletons. Sample: PBMCs. These receptors originate from a man between 18 and 35 years old in good health and CMV-seropositive. Both conserved end residues are part of each CDR3. The D gene is left open where the match is weak. Size is stated for part of the rows, as once, few or many counts, or as a class when the clone is expanded.

j_gene,v_gene,d_gene,abundance,CDR3nt,CDR3aa
TRBJ2-4,TRBV12-5,.,.,TGTGCTAGTGGATCCGGACAGCAGGAAAACATTCAGTACTTC,CASGSGQQENIQYF
TRBJ2-7,TRBV6-1,.,few,TGTGCCAGCGGGGGAGGAAGGGGCTACGAGCAGTACTTC,CASGGGRGYEQYF
TRBJ2-1,TRBV25-1,.,.,TGTGCCAGCAGTCCCCAGGTAGCGTCGAATGAGCAGTTCTTC,CASSPQVASNEQFF
TRBJ2-3,TRBV29-1,.,.,TGCAGCGTTCGCGAAGGAGGCTCAGATACGCAGTATTTT,CSVREGGSDTQYF
TRBJ2-5,TRBV2,TRBD2,.,TGTGCCAGCAGCCCTAGCGGGAGGATCCAAGAGACCCAGTACTTC,CASSPSGRIQETQYF
TRBJ2-3,TRBV18,TRBD1,once,TGTGCCAGCTCACCTTTTACAGGGGATTACGGCACAGATACGCAGTATTTT,CASSPFTGDYGTDTQYF
TRBJ2-7,TRBV7-6,TRBD1,.,TGTGCCAGCAGCTTAGTAGGACAGGGGTTCGAGCAGTACTTC,CASSLVGQGFEQYF
TRBJ2-1,TRBV5-4,TRBD1,.,TGTGCCAGCAGCTTTCCTGGGACAGGCAGCCGGACGGAGCAGTTCTTC,CASSFPGTGSRTEQFF
TRBJ1-1,TRBV5-1,.,.,TGCGCCAGCAGCCCAACAGGGATGAGTACTGAAGCTTTCTTT,CASSPTGMSTEAFF
TRBJ1-3,TRBV2,TRBD1,.,TGTGCCAGCAGTGAAGAGGCAGGGGGCGCATTCGGAAACACCATATATTTT,CASSEEAGGAFGNTIYF
TRBJ1-2,TRBV7-9,.,.,TGTGCCAGCAGCATTGACACAGACTATGGCTACACCTTC,CASSIDTDYGYTF
TRBJ2-1,TRBV5-4,.,.,TGTGCCAGCAGCTTTTCACAGGGACCCTACAATGAGCAGTTCTTC,CASSFSQGPYNEQFF
TRBJ2-1,TRBV7-9,.,.,TGTGCCAGCAGCAGCCGGGACGGGAGCTCCTACAATGAGCAGTTCTTC,CASSSRDGSSYNEQFF
TRBJ2-3,TRBV5-1,.,.,TGCGCCAGCAGCTTATGGAGAGGCACAGATACGCAGTATTTT,CASSLWRGTDTQYF
TRBJ2-7,TRBV6-5,.,.,TGTGCCAGCAGTTACTCGAACCCCAGGCGCTACGAGCAGTACTTC,CASSYSNPRRYEQYF
TRBJ2-2,TRBV9,.,.,TGTGCCAGCAGCGTAGCTACAGGGCCCGGGGAGCTGTTTTTT,CASSVATGPGELFF
TRBJ1-1,TRBV5-1,TRBD1,few,TGCGCCAGCAGCCAGCAGGGGGGGAACACTGAAGCTTTCTTT,CASSQQGGNTEAFF
TRBJ1-3,TRBV5-1,.,.,TGCGCCAGCAGCCGTACCACGGACAGACCGAGCTCTGGAAACACCATATATTTT,CASSRTTDRPSSGNTIYF
TRBJ2-7,TRBV6-5,.,.,TGTGCCAGCAGTTACTGGGACATCGGCTACGAGCAGTACTTC,CASSYWDIGYEQYF
TRBJ2-2,TRBV5-1,.,.,TGCGCCAGCAGCTTGGCCCGTGCCGGGGAGCTGTTTTTT,CASSLARAGELFF
TRBJ1-1,TRBV2,TRBD1,.,TGTGCCAGCCACCCCCTGCCGGGACAGGGGAGCGGGGAAACTGAAGCTTTCTTT,CASHPLPGQGSGETEAFF
TRBJ2-2,TRBV15,.,.,TGTGCCACCAGCAGAGGGGCCAACACCGGGGAGCTGTTTTTT,CATSRGANTGELFF
TRBJ2-3,TRBV27,TRBD2,.,TGTGCCAGCAGCCGAAGAGTAGCGGGACGGTCAGATACGCAGTATTTT,CASSRRVAGRSDTQYF
TRBJ2-7,TRBV6-4,.,.,TGTGCCAGCAGTCTAGAGGGGGGCAGGGGGTACGAGCAGTACTTC,CASSLEGGRGYEQYF
TRBJ2-2,TRBV11-2,.,.,TGTGCCAGCAGAAGATGGACAGCTGTAGGCGGGGAGCTGTTTTTT,CASRRWTAVGGELFF
TRBJ2-5,TRBV7-7,TRBD2,few,TGTGCTATCGCGGGGGGGTACCAAGAGACCCAGTACTTC,CAIAGGYQETQYF
TRBJ2-1,TRBV7-6,.,.,TGTGCCAGCAGCTTAGCCATCGCTGGCAGCGCCCCTTACAATGAGCAGTTCTTC,CASSLAIAGSAPYNEQFF
TRBJ2-5,TRBV15,.,.,TGTGCCACCAGCAGAGATAGTACTAGCTTGCAGACCCAGTACTTC,CATSRDSTSLQTQYF
TRBJ1-1,TRBV27,.,.,TGTGCCAGCAGTCCCGGAGGCGGTCGTATGGCTTTCTTT,CASSPGGGRMAFF
TRBJ1-4,TRBV30,TRBD1,once,TGTGCCTGGAGTACAGGACAGGGCCTCCGTGAAAAACTGTTTTTT,CAWSTGQGLREKLFF
TRBJ2-7,TRBV28,.,.,TGTGCCAGCAGTTTCTCGGACAGTCAGTTCTACGAGCAGTACTTC,CASSFSDSQFYEQYF
TRBJ2-3,TRBV6-6,.,.,TGTGCCAGCACCCCACTAGGTCGTGGTGCAGATACGCAGTATTTT,CASTPLGRGADTQYF
TRBJ2-2,TRBV2,.,.,TGTGCCAGCAGTGTAACAGGGATCAACACCGGGGAGCTGTTTTTT,CASSVTGINTGELFF
TRBJ1-4,TRBV6-1,.,once,TGTGCCAGCAAGGAGGGCGTTAATGAAAAACTGTTTTTT,CASKEGVNEKLFF
TRBJ1-2,TRBV7-9,.,.,TGTGCCAGCAGCCCCGGGAGGGGGGAAAGTAGATACTATGGCTACACCTTC,CASSPGRGESRYYGYTF
TRBJ2-7,TRBV7-9,.,.,TGTGCCAGCAGCTTAGGCGCATCCTACGAGCAGTACTTC,CASSLGASYEQYF
TRBJ2-1,TRBV5-6,.,few,TGTGCCAGCAGCTTGTTTATGGCGGGCGAGCAGTTCTTC,CASSLFMAGEQFF
TRBJ2-3,TRBV9,TRBD1,once,TGTGCCAGCAGCGTATTAGGGGACAGGGCGAGCACAGATACGCAGTATTTT,CASSVLGDRASTDTQYF
TRBJ1-5,TRBV6-1,TRBD1,.,TGTGCCAGCACGGGGACAGGGGATCAGCCCCAGCATTTT,CASTGTGDQPQHF
TRBJ1-4,TRBV18,.,.,TGTGCCAGCTCACAGACAGGCGATGAAAAACTGTTTTTT,CASSQTGDEKLFF
TRBJ1-2,TRBV19,.,.,TGTGCCAGTAGTCGAGGACAGCGAGGTAACTATGGCTACACCTTC,CASSRGQRGNYGYTF
TRBJ1-3,TRBV5-4,TRBD1,.,TGTGCCAGCACCCAGGGGTCCGGGACAGGGGTTGGAAACACCATATATTTT,CASTQGSGTGVGNTIYF